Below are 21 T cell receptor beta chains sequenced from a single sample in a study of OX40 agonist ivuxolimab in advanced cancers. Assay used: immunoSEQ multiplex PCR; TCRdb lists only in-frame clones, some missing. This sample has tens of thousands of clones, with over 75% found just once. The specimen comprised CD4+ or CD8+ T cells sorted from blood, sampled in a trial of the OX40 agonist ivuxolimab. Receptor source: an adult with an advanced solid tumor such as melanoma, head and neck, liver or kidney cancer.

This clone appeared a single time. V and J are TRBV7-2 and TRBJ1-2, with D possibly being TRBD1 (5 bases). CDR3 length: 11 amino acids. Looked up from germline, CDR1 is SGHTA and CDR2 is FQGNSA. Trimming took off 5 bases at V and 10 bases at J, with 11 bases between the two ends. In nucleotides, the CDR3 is TGTGCCAGCAGCCTGGGACGGACCTACACCTTC. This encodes CASSLGRTYTF.

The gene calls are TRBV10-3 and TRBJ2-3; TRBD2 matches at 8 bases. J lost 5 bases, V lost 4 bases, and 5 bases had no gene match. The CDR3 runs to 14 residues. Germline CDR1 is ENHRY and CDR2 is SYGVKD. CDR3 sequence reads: CAISGSGEGDTQYF. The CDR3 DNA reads TGTGCCATCAGTGGTAGCGGGGAGGGAGATACGCAGTATTTT.

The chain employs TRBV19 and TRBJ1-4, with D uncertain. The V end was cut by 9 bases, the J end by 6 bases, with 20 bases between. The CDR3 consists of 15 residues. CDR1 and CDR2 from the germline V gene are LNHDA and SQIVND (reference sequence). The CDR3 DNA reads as TGTGCCAGCACCTTTTACGGCGGTAGGGATGAAAAACTGTTTTTT. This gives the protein CASTFYGGRDEKLFF.

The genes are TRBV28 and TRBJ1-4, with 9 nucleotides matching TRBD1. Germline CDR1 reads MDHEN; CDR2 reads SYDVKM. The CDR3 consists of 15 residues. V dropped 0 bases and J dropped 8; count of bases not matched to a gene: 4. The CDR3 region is CASSLWGQGGEKLFF. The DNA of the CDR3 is TGTGCCAGCAGTTTATGGGGACAGGGAGGAGAAAAACTGTTTTTT.

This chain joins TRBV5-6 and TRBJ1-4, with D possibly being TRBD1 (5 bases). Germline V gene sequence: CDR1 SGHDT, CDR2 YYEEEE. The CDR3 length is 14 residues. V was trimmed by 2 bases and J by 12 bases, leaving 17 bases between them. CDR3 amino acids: CASSFSEGSGQLFF. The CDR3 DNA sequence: TGTGCCAGCAGCTTTAGTGAGGGTTCGGGGCAACTGTTTTTT.

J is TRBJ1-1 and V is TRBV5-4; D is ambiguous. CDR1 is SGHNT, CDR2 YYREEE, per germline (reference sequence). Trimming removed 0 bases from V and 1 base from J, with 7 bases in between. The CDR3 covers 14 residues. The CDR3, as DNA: TGTGCCAGCAGCTTGGGACACGGGAACACTGAAGCTTTCTTT. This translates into CASSLGHGNTEAFF. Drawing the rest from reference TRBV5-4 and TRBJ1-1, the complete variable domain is ETGVTQSPTHLIKTRGQQVTLRCSSQSGHNTVSWYQQALGQGPQFIFQYYREEENGRGNFPPRFSGLQFPNYSSELNVNALELDDSALYLCASSLGHGNTEAFFGQGTRLTVV.

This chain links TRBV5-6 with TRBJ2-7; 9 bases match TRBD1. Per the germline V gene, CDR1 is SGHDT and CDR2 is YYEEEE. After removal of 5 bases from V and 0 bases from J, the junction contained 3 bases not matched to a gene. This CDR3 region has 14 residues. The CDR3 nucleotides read TGTGCCAGCAGGGGGACAGGGTCCTCCTACGAGCAGTACTTC. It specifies CASRGTGSSYEQYF. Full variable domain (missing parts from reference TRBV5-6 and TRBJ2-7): DAGVTQSPTHLIKTRGQQVTLRCSPKSGHDTVSWYQQALGQGPQFIFQYYEEEERQRGNFPDRFSGHQFPNYSSELNVNALLLGDSALYLCASRGTGSSYEQYFGPGTRLTVT.

The CDR3: CASSLGQGITYEQYV. DNA of the CDR3: TGCGCCAGCAGCTTGGGACAGGGTATCACCTACGAGCAGTACGTC. The chain recombines TRBV5-1 with TRBJ2-7, with 7 bases matching TRBD1. Germline V gene lookup returns CDR1 SGHRS and CDR2 YFSETQ. CDR3 length: 15 amino acids. The ends lost 0 bases at V and 2 bases at J; junction bases unmatched: 5.

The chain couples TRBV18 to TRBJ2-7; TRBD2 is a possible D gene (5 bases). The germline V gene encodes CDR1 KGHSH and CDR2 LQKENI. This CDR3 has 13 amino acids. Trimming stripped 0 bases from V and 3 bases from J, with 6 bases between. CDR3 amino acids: CASSPPRGYEQYF. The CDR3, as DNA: TGTGCCAGCTCACCACCACGGGGCTACGAGCAGTACTTC.

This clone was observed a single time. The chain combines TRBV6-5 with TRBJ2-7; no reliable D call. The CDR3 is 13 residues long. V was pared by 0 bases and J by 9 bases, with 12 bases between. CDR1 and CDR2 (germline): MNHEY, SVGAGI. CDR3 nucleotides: TGTGCCAGCAGTTACTCGATTCAGACAAGGCAGTACGTC. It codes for CASSYSIQTRQYV.

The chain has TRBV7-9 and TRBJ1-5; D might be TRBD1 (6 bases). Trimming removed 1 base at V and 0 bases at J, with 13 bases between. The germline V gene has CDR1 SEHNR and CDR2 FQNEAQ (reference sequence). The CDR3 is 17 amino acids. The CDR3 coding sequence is TGTGCCAGCAGCTTAGTAAGGGGGGACGGTAGCAATCAGCCCCAGCATTTT. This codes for CASSLVRGDGSNQPQHF. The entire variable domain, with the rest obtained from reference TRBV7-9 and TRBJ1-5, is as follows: DTGVSQNPRHKITKRGQNVTFRCDPISEHNRLYWYRQTLGQGPEFLTYFQNEAQLEKSRLLSDRFSAERPKGSFSTLEIQRTEQGDSAMYLCASSLVRGDGSNQPQHFGDGTRLSIL.

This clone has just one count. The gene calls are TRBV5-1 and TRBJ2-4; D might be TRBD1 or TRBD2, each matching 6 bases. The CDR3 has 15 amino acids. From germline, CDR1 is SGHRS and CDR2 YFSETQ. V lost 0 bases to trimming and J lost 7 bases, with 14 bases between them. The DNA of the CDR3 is TGCGCCAGCAGCTTGGTTTGGGGGGCAGGGAACATTCAGTACTTC. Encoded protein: CASSLVWGAGNIQYF.

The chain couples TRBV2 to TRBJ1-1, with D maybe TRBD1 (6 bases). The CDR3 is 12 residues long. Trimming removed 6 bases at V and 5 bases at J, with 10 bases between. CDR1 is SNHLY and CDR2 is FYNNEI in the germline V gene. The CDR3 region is CASRGDRTEAFF. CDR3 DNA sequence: TGTGCCAGCAGGGGCGACAGGACTGAAGCTTTCTTT.

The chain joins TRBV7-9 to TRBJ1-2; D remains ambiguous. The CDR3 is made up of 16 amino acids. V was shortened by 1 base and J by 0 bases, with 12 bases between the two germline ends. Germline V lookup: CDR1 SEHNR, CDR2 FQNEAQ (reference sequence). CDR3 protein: CASSLGRAEANYGYTF. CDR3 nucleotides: TGTGCCAGCAGCTTAGGGCGAGCTGAGGCTAACTATGGCTACACCTTC.

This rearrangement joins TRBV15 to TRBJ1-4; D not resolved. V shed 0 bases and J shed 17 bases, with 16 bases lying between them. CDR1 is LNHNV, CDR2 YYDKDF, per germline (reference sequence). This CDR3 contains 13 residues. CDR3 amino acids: CATSRDLGGSFFF. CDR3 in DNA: TGTGCCACCAGCAGAGATTTAGGTGGGAGCTTTTTTTTT.

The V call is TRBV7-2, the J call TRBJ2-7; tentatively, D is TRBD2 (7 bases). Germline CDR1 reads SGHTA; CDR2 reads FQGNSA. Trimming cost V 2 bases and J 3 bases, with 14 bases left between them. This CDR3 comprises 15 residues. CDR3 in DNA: TGTGCCAGCAGCTTAAGGGGGGGACGGGACTACGAGCAGTACTTC. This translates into CASSLRGGRDYEQYF.

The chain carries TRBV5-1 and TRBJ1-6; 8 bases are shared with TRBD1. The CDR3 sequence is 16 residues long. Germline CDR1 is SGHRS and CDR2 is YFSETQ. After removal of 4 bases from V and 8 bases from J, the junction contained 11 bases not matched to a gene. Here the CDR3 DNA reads TGCGCCAGCAGCACCGGGACAGGCACAACCTATTCACCCCTCCACTTT. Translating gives CASSTGTGTTYSPLHF.

The CDR3, as DNA: TGTGCCAGCAGCTTAGAGTGGGGGCCGTACAATGAGCAGTTCTTC. It yields the protein CASSLEWGPYNEQFF. The chain links TRBV11-3 to TRBJ2-1, with D possibly being TRBD1 (6 bases). The V gene lost 0 bases and the J gene lost 4 bases, with 10 bases spanning the gap. The CDR3 runs 15 residues. Germline-derived CDR1 and CDR2 are SGHNT and YENEEA.

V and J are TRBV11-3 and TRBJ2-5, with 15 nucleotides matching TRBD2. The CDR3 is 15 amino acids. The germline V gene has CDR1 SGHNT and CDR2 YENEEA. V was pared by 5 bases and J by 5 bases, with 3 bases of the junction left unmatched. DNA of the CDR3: TGTGCCAGCAGCCCCGGACTAGCGGGGGGGGAGACCCAGTACTTC. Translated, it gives CASSPGLAGGETQYF.

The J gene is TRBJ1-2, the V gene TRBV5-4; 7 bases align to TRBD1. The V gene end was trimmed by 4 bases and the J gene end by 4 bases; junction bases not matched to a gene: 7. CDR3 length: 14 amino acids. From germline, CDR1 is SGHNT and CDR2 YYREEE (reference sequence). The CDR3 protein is CASSRSGQAYGYTF. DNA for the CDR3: TGTGCCAGCAGCCGATCAGGACAGGCCTATGGCTACACCTTC.

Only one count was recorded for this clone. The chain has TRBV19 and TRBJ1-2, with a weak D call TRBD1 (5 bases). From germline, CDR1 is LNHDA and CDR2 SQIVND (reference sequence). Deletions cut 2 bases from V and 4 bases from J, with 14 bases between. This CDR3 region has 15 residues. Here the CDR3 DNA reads TGTGCCAGTAGTATACAGGGAACACCTCCCTATGGCTACACCTTC. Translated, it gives CASSIQGTPPYGYTF.